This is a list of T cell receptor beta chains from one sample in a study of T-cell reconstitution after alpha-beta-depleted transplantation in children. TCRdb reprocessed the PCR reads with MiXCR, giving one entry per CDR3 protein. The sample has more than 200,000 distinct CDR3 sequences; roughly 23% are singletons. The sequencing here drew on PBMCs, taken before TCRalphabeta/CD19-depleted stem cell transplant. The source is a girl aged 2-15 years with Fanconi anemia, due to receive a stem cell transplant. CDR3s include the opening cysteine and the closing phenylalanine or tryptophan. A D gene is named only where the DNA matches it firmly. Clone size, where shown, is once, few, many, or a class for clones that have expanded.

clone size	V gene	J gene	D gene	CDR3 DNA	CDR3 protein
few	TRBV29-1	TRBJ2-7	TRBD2	TGCAGCGTTGGAGGACTAGCGGGAGGGTCTACCCACTACGAGCAGTACTTC	CSVGGLAGGSTHYEQYF
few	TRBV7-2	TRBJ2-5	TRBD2	TGTGCCAGCAGACGGGGGGGCGCGGAGACCCAGTACTTC	CASRRGGAETQYF
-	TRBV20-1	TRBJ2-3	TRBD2	TGCAGTGCTAGCGCGAGCGGGGGGGTCACAGATACGCAGTATTTT	CSASASGGVTDTQYF
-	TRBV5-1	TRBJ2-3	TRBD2	TGCGCCAGCAGCTTGGCTAGCGGGGCCGGCACAGATACGCAGTATTTT	CASSLASGAGTDTQYF
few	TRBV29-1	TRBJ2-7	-	TGCAGCGTCTGCTCCCAGGGAAACGAGCAGTACTTC	CSVCSQGNEQYF
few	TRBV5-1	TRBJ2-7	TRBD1	TGCGCCAGCAGCTTGGTCGTCAGGGGGAGCTCCTACGAGCAGTACTTC	CASSLVVRGSSYEQYF
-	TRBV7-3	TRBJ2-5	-	TGTGCCAGCAGCTCATCAGGGGGGGAGACCCAGTACTTC	CASSSSGGETQYF
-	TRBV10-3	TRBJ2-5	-	TGTGCCATCACCTTACGGGACGACCAAGAGACCCAGTACTTC	CAITLRDDQETQYF
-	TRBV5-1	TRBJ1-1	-	TGCGCCAGCAGCTTGGTACGGGGCCTTGAAGCTTTCTTT	CASSLVRGLEAFF
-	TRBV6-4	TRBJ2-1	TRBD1	TGTGCCAGCAGCCGGGACAGGGGCGCCTACAATGAGCAGTTCTTC	CASSRDRGAYNEQFF
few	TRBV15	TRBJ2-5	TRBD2	TGTGCCACCAGCAGAGCCGGGACTAGCGGGGACCAAGAGACCCAGTACTTC	CATSRAGTSGDQETQYF
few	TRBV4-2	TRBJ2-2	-	TGTGCCAGCAGCCAAAGGGGGGGGCCGAACACCGGGGAGCTGTTTTTT	CASSQRGGPNTGELFF
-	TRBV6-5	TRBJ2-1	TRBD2	TGTGCCAGCAGTTACTCAGCTAGCGGGGTCAATGAGCAGTTCTTC	CASSYSASGVNEQFF
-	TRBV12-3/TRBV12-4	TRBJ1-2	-	TGTGCCAGCAGCGACAAGTCAGGCACCGGGGGCTACACCTTC	CASSDKSGTGGYTF
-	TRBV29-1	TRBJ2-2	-	TGCAGCGTTTTCGCCGGGGAGCTGTTTTTT	CSVFAGELFF
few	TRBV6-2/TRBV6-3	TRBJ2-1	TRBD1	TGTGCCAGCAGTTCCAGGACAGGGGTATCCTACAATGAGCAGTTCTTC	CASSSRTGVSYNEQFF
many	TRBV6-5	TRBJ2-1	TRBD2	TGTGCCAGCAAAGACAGGACTAGCGGGCAGAGCTCCTACAATGAGCAGTTCTTC	CASKDRTSGQSSYNEQFF
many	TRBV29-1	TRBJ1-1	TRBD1	TGCAGCGGGGAGACAGGGGGGAACACTGAAGCTTTCTTT	CSGETGGNTEAFF